Shown below are 4 T cell receptor beta chains from a single sample sequenced in a study of T-cell reconstitution after alpha-beta-depleted transplantation in children. The TCRbeta library incorporated unique molecular identifiers. TCRdb recomputed calls from the PCR reads with MiXCR, one row per CDR3 protein. The sample carries just over 350,000 distinct CDR3 sequences, 10% to 15% recorded once. The sample consisted of PBMCs, taken from the stem cell graft. These receptors were taken from a human donor who donated a stem cell graft to a child with Fanconi anemia.

The gene calls are TRBV29-1 and TRBJ2-7; a possible D gene is TRBD1 (6 bases). The CDR3 covers 12 residues. Trimming stripped 5 bases from V and 6 bases from J, with 14 bases between. Germline V CDR1 and CDR2: SQVTM, ANQGSEA. The CDR3, as DNA: TGCAGCGTTCAAACTACAGGGACCGAGCAGTACGTC. This gives the protein CSVQTTGTEQYV.

This clonotype rates as medium-sized. The gene calls are TRBV29-1 and TRBJ2-3; no definite D call. Looked up from germline, CDR1 is SQVTM and CDR2 is ANQGSEA. V dropped 4 bases and J dropped 3 bases, with 2 bases sitting between them. This CDR3 is 10 amino acids long. This chain's CDR3 is CSVGTDTQYF. CDR3 in DNA: TGCAGCGTTGGGACAGATACGCAGTATTTT.

This clonotype has a count of ten or more. The chain carries TRBV7-2 and TRBJ2-1; D perhaps matches TRBD2 (6 bases). There are 14 residues in the CDR3. Germline assignment: CDR1 SGHTA and CDR2 FQGNSA. Trimming removed 6 bases at V and 7 bases at J, with 16 bases between. The CDR3 region is CASRSTGGPNEQFF. The CDR3 nucleotides are TGTGCCAGCAGATCCACCGGGGGACCGAATGAGCAGTTCTTC.

The sample holds a few counts of this clonotype. The chain recombines TRBV7-2 with TRBJ2-3; 7 bases are shared with TRBD1. Germline loops: CDR1 SGHTA, CDR2 FQGNSA. Trimming removed 5 bases from V and 2 bases from J; junction bases left unmatched: 13. The CDR3 sequence is 17 residues long. The CDR3 spells CASSRSATGTNTDTQYF. For the CDR3, the DNA is TGTGCCAGCAGCCGATCTGCGACAGGGACGAACACAGATACGCAGTATTTT.